Below, one T cell receptor beta chain is given with its context. In the source study's methods: Counts of nucleated cells, estimated from reference gene primer amplification, were obtained. Data came from immunoSEQ multiplex PCR; TCRdb stores just in-frame clones and leaves some out. The V and J calls and clone size are taken from that table; D and trimming were inferred from the DNA. This table has roughly 30,000 clones, about 79% appearing once. Per the germline V gene, CDR1 is LNHDA and CDR2 is SQIVND (reference sequence). CDR3 size: 15 residues. Trimming shortened V by 6 bases and J by 0 bases, and 9 bases separated the two germline ends. This specimen belongs to a study of blood T cell repertoires in COVID-19. Study background: The samples span acute and convalescent COVID-19 from the United States, Italy and Spain. T cells, B-cell-depleted T cells, or PBMCs provided the cDNA or gDNA that served as material.

Sequencing was carried out using peripheral blood. The V and J genes are TRBV19 and TRBJ1-6, with D unresolved. This sequence was found in a human donor in a cohort sampled during active COVID-19. The CDR3 DNA reads as TGTGCCAGTAGCCGACGGGGCTCCTATAATTCACCCCTCCACTTT. It specifies CASSRRGSYNSPLHF.